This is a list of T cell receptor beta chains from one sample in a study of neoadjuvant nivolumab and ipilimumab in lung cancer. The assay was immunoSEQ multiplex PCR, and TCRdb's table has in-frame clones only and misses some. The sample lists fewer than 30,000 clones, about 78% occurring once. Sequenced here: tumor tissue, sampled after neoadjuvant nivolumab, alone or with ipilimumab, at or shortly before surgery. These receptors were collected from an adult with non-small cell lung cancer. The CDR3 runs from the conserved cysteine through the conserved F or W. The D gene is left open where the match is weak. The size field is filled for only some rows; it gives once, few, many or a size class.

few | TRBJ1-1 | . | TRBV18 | TGTGCCAGCTCACTTAACGGGGGAAGGACTGAAGCTTTCTTT | CASSLNGGRTEAFF
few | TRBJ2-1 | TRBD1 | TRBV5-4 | TGTGCCAGCAGCTTCCTGACAGGGGCCTACAATGAGCAGTTCTTC | CASSFLTGAYNEQFF
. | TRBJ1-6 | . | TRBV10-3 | TGTGCCATCAGTACCTCCACAGGGCTCAATTCACCCCTCCACTTT | CAISTSTGLNSPLHF
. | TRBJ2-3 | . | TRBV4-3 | TGCGCCAGCAGCCAAGATAGGCTAGCGGATACGCAGTATTTT | CASSQDRLADTQYF
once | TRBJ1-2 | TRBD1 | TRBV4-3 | TGCGCCAGCAGCCAAGATAACAGACAGGGGACTAACTATGGCTACACCTTC | CASSQDNRQGTNYGYTF
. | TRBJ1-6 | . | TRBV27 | TGTGCCAGCAGGGACAGTGCGTCTTCACCCCTCCACTTT | CASRDSASSPLHF
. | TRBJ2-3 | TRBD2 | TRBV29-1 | TGCAGCGTTGAAATCCGGGACATTACGGGAACTAGCGGGGTCACAGATACGCAGTATTTT | CSVEIRDITGTSGVTDTQYF
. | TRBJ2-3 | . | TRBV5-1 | TGCGCCAGCAGCTTGAGTACAGGGTGGTCAGATACGCAGTATTTT | CASSLSTGWSDTQYF
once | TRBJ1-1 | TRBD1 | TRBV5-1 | TGCGCCAGCAGCTTGGCCCGGGACAGCTGGGGGAGCACTGAAGCTTTCTTT | CASSLARDSWGSTEAFF
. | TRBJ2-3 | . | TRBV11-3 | TGTGCCAGCAGCCCCACGGGGGGCCTAGGGGATACGCAGTATTTT | CASSPTGGLGDTQYF
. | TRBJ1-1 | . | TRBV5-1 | TGCGCCAGCAGCCTGGACGGCCCGAACACTGAAGCTTTCTTT | CASSLDGPNTEAFF
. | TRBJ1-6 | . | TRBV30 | TGTGCCTGGACCAGAACAGGGACCGATTCACCCCTCCACTTT | CAWTRTGTDSPLHF
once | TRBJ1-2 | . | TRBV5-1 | TGCGCCAGCAGCTTGGGTTCTGGGGGGCGAGGCTACACCTTC | CASSLGSGGRGYTF
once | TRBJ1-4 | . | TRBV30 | TGTGCCTCCCACCCCCGCCAGACCGATAATGAAAAACTGTTTTTT | CASHPRQTDNEKLFF
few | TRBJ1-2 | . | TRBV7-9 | TGTGCCAGCAGCCTCGGCGGCGCGTATAACTATGGCTACACCTTC | CASSLGGAYNYGYTF
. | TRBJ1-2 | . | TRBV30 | TGTGCCTGGAGGCTTGGGCGGGATACTAACTATGGCTACACCTTC | CAWRLGRDTNYGYTF
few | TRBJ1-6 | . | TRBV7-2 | TGTGCCAGCAGCCTGGACGGTAATTCACCCCTCCACTTT | CASSLDGNSPLHF
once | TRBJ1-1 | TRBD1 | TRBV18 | TGTGCCAGCTCACTCGGACAGGCGAACACTGAAGCTTTCTTT | CASSLGQANTEAFF
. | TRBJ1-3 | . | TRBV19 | TGTGCCAGTAGTGGATTCTCTGGAAACACCATATATTTT | CASSGFSGNTIYF
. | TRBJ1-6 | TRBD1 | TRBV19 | TGTGCCAGTAGTATCTGGGACAGGGCAGGCAATTCACCCCTCCACTTT | CASSIWDRAGNSPLHF
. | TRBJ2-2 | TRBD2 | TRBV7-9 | TGTGCCAGCAGACCTTTAGCGGGAGCGAACACCGGGGAGCTGTTTTTT | CASRPLAGANTGELFF
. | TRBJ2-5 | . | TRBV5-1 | TGCGCCAGCAGCGGTACTACCCACCAAGAGACCCAGTACTTC | CASSGTTHQETQYF
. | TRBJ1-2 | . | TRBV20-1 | TGCAGTGCTATAAGACCTGGAGGCTACACCTTC | CSAIRPGGYTF
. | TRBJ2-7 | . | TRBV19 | TGTGCCAGTAGTATTGGGGCTCAGGTTTACGAGCAGTACTTC | CASSIGAQVYEQYF
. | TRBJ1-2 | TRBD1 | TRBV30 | TGTGCCTGGATCCAGGGAGGGGGCGGTGGCTACACCTTC | CAWIQGGGGGYTF
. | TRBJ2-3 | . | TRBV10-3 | TGTGCCATCAGTGAGTCGGAGATAGATACGCAGTATTTT | CAISESEIDTQYF
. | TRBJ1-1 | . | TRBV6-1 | TGTGCCAGCAGTGAAGGGGCACTGAACACTGAAGCTTTCTTT | CASSEGALNTEAFF
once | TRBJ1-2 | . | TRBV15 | TGTGCCACCAGCATCCCGGACGTCTGGGGTGGCTACACCTTC | CATSIPDVWGGYTF
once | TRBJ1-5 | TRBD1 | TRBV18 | TGTGCCAGCTCACCGGACAGGGGAGGAGAAGGACAGCCCCAGCATTTT | CASSPDRGGEGQPQHF
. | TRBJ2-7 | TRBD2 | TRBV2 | TGTGCCAGCAGTGGACTAGCGGGGGGGCTGAGCTCCTACGAGCAGTACTTC | CASSGLAGGLSSYEQYF
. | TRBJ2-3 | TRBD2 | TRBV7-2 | TGTGCCAGCAGCCTTAGCGGGGGCTACACAGATACGCAGTATTTT | CASSLSGGYTDTQYF
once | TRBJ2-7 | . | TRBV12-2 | TGTGCAAGTCGCTTAGAATGTGGAGGAGTCTCCTACGAGCAGTACTTC | CASRLECGGVSYEQYF
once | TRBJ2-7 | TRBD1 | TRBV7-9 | TGTGCCAGCAGCTTTAGGACAGGGACCCACGAGCAGTACTTC | CASSFRTGTHEQYF
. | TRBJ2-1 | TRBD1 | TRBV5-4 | TGTGCCAGCAGCTTGAAAACAGGGGTTTCCTACAATGAGCAGTTCTTC | CASSLKTGVSYNEQFF
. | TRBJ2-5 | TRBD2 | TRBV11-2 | TGTGCCAGCAGCCCAGGGACTAGCCGGGGGTTAGGGGAGACCCAGTACTTC | CASSPGTSRGLGETQYF
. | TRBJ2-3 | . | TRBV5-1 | TGCGCCAGCGGCCAGGACACAGATACGCAGTATTTT | CASGQDTDTQYF
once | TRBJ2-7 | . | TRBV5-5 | TGTGCCAGCAGCTTAGGACTGGTCCCCTACGAGCAGTACTTC | CASSLGLVPYEQYF
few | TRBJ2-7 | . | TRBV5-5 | TGTGCCAGCAGCTTGGCGTCGGGCGTCAAGGGCTACGAGCAGTACTTC | CASSLASGVKGYEQYF
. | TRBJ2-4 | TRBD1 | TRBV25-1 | TGTGCCAGCAGTGAATCGAGGGGGCGAGGCAAAAACATTCAGTACTTC | CASSESRGRGKNIQYF
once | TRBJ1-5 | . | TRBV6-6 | TGTGCCAGCAGTCACGGGACACCTAGCAATCAGCCCCAGCATTTT | CASSHGTPSNQPQHF
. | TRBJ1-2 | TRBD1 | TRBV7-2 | TGTGCCAGCAGGCTCGACAGGGGCGGCGGCTACACCTTC | CASRLDRGGGYTF
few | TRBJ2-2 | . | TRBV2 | TGTGCCAGCAGTGGTCTTCAGGGACCCACCACCGGGGAGCTGTTTTTT | CASSGLQGPTTGELFF
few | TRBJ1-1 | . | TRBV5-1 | TGCGCCAGCAGCTTGAACGGGATGAACACTGAAGCTTTCTTT | CASSLNGMNTEAFF
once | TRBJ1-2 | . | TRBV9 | TGTGCCAGCAGCGGAATATCAGAGATTTCATATGGCTACACCTTC | CASSGISEISYGYTF
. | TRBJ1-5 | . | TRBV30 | TGTGCCTGGAGTGGCATGGGCAATCAGCCCCAGCATTTT | CAWSGMGNQPQHF
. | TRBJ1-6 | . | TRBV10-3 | TGTGCCATCAGTGAGTCGCGACGGGACGTGAATAATTCACCCCTCCACTTT | CAISESRRDVNNSPLHF
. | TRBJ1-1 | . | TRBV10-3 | TGTGCCATCAGTAACTCCAGGGCGTGGAACACTGAAGCTTTCTTT | CAISNSRAWNTEAFF
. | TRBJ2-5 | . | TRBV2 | TGTGCCAGTGTCAGGGCCCTGGCCCAAGAGACCCAGTACTTC | CASVRALAQETQYF
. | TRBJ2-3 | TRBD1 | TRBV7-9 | TGTGCCAGCAGCTTAGGGACAGGGGAGTATTTT | CASSLGTGEYF
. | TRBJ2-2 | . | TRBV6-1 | TGTGCCAGCAGTGCTCGTGGGGCTAGCGCTAACACCGGGGAGCTGTTTTTT | CASSARGASANTGELFF
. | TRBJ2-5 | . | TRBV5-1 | TGCGCCAGCAGCTTTTTGCCAGAAGAGACCCAGTACTTC | CASSFLPEETQYF
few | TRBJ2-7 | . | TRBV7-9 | TGTGCCAGCACCCTGAGTTACGAGCAGTACTTC | CASTLSYEQYF
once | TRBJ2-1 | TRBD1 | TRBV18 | TGTGCCAGCTCACCACGGACAGGGGGCTCCTACAATGAGCAGTTCTTC | CASSPRTGGSYNEQFF
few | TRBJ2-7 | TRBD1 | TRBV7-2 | TGTGCCAGCAGCCAGGACAGGAGCTCCTACGAGCAGTACTTC | CASSQDRSSYEQYF